One and the same sample provided the 8 T cell receptor beta chains below, sequenced in a study of vaccination effects on CD4 cells after COVID-19. ViraFEST used viral peptide pools to expand antigen-specific CD4+ T cells before sequencing. When ten to eleven days of culture had elapsed, CD4+ T cells were isolated. Two doses of either BNT162b2 or mRNA-1273 were given to each participant. Using immunoSEQ multiplex PCR, the repertoire was profiled, and TCRdb retains in-frame clones only, with some absent. The sample carries around 81,000 clones, over 70% recorded once. The antigens for these receptors are not known. This specimen was CD4+ T cells from PBMCs cultured with HCoV-OC43 spike peptides, taken after COVID-19 vaccination. Described subset: HCoV-OC43 spike overlapping peptide pool stimulation. Receptors originate from a human donor who received a COVID-19 vaccine.

The gene calls are TRBV5-1 and TRBJ1-5, with unresolved D. The V end was cut by 2 bases, the J end by 5 bases, with 8 bases between. Looked up from germline, CDR1 is SGHRS and CDR2 is YFSETQ. This CDR3 has 13 amino acids. CDR3 region: CASSFLGDQPQHF. CDR3 sequence (DNA): TGCGCCAGCAGCTTCTTAGGAGATCAGCCCCAGCATTTT.

Points on this clone: The sample carries other DNA sequences with the same CDR3. The chain recombines TRBV9 with TRBJ2-2; no clear D gene. V was cut by 0 bases and J by 0 bases, with 3 bases left in between. Germline V gene lookup returns CDR1 SGDLS and CDR2 YYNGEE. The CDR3 has 14 residues. CDR3 nucleotide sequence: TGTGCCAGCAGCGTAGTCCCGAACACCGGGGAGCTGTTTTTT. This gives the protein CASSVVPNTGELFF.

This clone was detected once. The genes are TRBV10-2 and TRBJ2-5, with D perhaps TRBD2 (6 bases). Germline V gives CDR1 WSHSY, CDR2 SAAADI. The V end lost 7 bases, the J end lost 5 bases, and 17 bases lay between the germline ends. CDR3 size: 14 residues. The CDR3 DNA sequence: TGCGCCAGCACCGAAAAGGGACTGACGGAGACCCAGTACTTC. The encoded protein is CASTEKGLTETQYF.

V gene TRBV9 combines with J gene TRBJ2-2; D is possibly TRBD1 (6 bases). Germline CDR1 reads SGDLS; CDR2 reads YYNGEE. Trimming cost V 3 bases and J 6 bases, with 15 bases left between them. This CDR3 comprises 15 residues. CDR3 sequence (DNA): TGTGCCAGCAGCGCCCGGGACACCCGGCCCGGGGAGCTGTTTTTT. Translating gives CASSARDTRPGELFF.

The rearrangement joins TRBV9 to TRBJ1-3; D unclear. The germline V and J ends were trimmed by 0 bases and 3 bases, with 13 bases remaining between them. Germline values: CDR1 SGDLS, CDR2 YYNGEE. The CDR3 loop spans 16 amino acids. The DNA for the CDR3 is TGTGCCAGCAGCGTAGCTCGGGCAGCGAGTGGAAACACCATATATTTT. Translation gives CASSVARAASGNTIYF.

The chain recombines TRBV6-2 or TRBV6-3 with TRBJ1-2; D is uncertain. There are 15 residues in the CDR3. The germline V gene encodes CDR1 MNHEY and CDR2 SVGEGT. Trimming took 0 bases from V and 1 from J, leaving 9 bases between them. In nucleotides, the CDR3 is TGTGCCAGCAGTTACTCAGGGATCTATAACTATGGCTACACCTTC. Protein product: CASSYSGIYNYGYTF.

V usage is TRBV21-1 and J usage is TRBJ2-7. TRBV21-1 counts as a pseudogene. The length of the CDR3 is 15 residues. In DNA form, the CDR3 reads TGTGCCAGCAGCAAAGATGAAGGTTGGGGTGACGAGCAGTACGTC. It codes for CASSKDEGWGDEQYV.

J is TRBJ1-2 and V is TRBV5-1, with TRBD1 matching 8 bases. Germline-derived CDR1 and CDR2 are SGHRS and YFSETQ. The V gene end was trimmed by 0 bases and the J gene end by 4 bases; junction bases not matched to a gene: 2. CDR3 size: 14 residues. The CDR3 sequence: CASSLVQGAYGYTF. Here the CDR3 DNA reads TGCGCCAGCAGCTTGGTTCAGGGGGCCTATGGCTACACCTTC.